These 22 T cell receptor beta chains came from one sample sequenced in a study of control samples from healthy donors and cancer patients. Clones were read by immunoSEQ multiplex PCR, and TCRdb kept only the in-frame ones, dropping some. The data hold under 200,000 clones, with about 94% observed a single time. Sequencing was done on a sample of blood. The receptors were sampled from a woman aged 40 to 50 in good health.

The chain joins TRBV5-1 to TRBJ2-1; TRBD2 matches 9 bases. CDR1 is SGHRS, CDR2 YFSETQ, per germline. The V segment lost 2 bases and the J segment 3 bases; nucleotides outside the gene matches: 6. The CDR3 has 16 residues. The CDR3 nucleotides are TGCGCCAGCAGCTTTATCCCTAGCGGGAACTACAATGAGCAGTTCTTC. This codes for CASSFIPSGNYNEQFF.

V usage is TRBV7-2 and J usage is TRBJ2-5; TRBD2 matches at 7 bases. CDR1 is SGHTA and CDR2 is FQGNSA in the germline V gene. J lost 2 bases, V lost 1 base, and 7 bases had no gene match. CDR3 length equals 16 residues. CDR3 in DNA: TGTGCCAGCAGCTTAGTTGGTAGCGGGTGGCAAGAGACCCAGTACTTC. As protein: CASSLVGSGWQETQYF.

The chain uses TRBV6-2 or TRBV6-3 and TRBJ1-1; D unclear. Germline values: CDR1 MNHEY, CDR2 SVGEGT. The CDR3 is made up of 13 amino acids. The ends were cut back, 2 bases at V and 5 bases at J, with 9 bases in the middle. CDR3 amino acids: CASSYTGWTEAFF. In nucleotides, the CDR3 is TGTGCCAGCAGTTACACCGGATGGACTGAAGCTTTCTTT.

The chain recombines TRBV19 with TRBJ2-7, with 7 bases that match TRBD2. The CDR3 loop spans 16 amino acids. Germline trimming cut 1 base from V and 1 base from J; bases unmatched to any gene: 7. Germline V gene lookup returns CDR1 LNHDA and CDR2 SQIVND (reference sequence). The DNA of the CDR3 is TGTGCCAGTAGTATAGGTCCTCCCGGGGGGTCCTACGAGCAGTACTTC. Translating gives CASSIGPPGGSYEQYF.

This clone was picked up a small number of times. The chain has TRBV11-2 and TRBJ1-6; 9 nucleotides agree with TRBD1. Germline CDR1 and CDR2: SGHAT and FQNNGV. This CDR3 spans 14 amino acids. V lost 6 bases and J lost 9; bases outside the gene matches: 6. As DNA, the CDR3 is TGTGCCAGCAGACCGGGACAGGGAGTTTCACCCCTCCACTTT. Amino acid sequence: CASRPGQGVSPLHF. The variable domain in full, completed from reference TRBV11-2 and TRBJ1-6, reads EAGVAQSPRYKIIEKRQSVAFWCNPISGHATLYWYQQILGQGPKLLIQFQNNGVVDDSQLPKDRFSAERLKGVDSTLKIQPAKLEDSAVYLCASRPGQGVSPLHFGNGTRLTVT.

The V and J genes are TRBV11-2 and TRBJ1-2; TRBD1 is a possible D gene (5 bases). This CDR3 has 13 amino acids. Germline loops: CDR1 SGHAT, CDR2 FQNNGV. Deletions cut 1 base from V and 6 bases from J, with 9 bases between. CDR3 residues: CASSLAGIDGYTF. Here the CDR3 DNA reads TGTGCCAGCAGCTTAGCAGGGATCGATGGCTACACCTTC.

The chain combines TRBV2 with TRBJ1-4; the D gene is possibly TRBD1 (5 bases). The germline CDR1 and CDR2 sequences are SNHLY and FYNNEI. V lost 2 bases and J lost 7, with 14 bases in between. The CDR3 runs 15 residues. The CDR3 sequence: CASSELRGMGEKLFF. The CDR3 DNA reads as TGTGCCAGCAGTGAACTGAGGGGAATGGGTGAAAAACTGTTTTTT.

J is TRBJ1-1 and V is TRBV27; D perhaps matches TRBD1 (5 bases). The CDR3 extends over 13 amino acids. Germline assignment: CDR1 MNHEY and CDR2 SMNVEV (reference sequence). V lost 3 bases and J 3 bases, leaving 8 bases between the germline ends. CDR3 sequence (DNA): TGTGCCAGCAGTTTTAGCAGGGACACTGAAGCTTTCTTT. It codes for CASSFSRDTEAFF.

This clone came up a few times. This chain connects TRBV3-1 (or the pseudogene TRBV3-2) to TRBJ2-7, with D perhaps TRBD1 or TRBD2 (5 bases each). Germline V gene data show CDR1 as LGHDT and CDR2 as YNNKEL (reference sequence). The germline V and J ends were trimmed by 4 bases and 0 bases, with 13 bases remaining between them. This CDR3 region has 15 residues. CDR3 sequence reads: CASSPEAGSSYEQYF. Here the CDR3 DNA reads TGTGCCAGCAGCCCGGAGGCAGGGAGCTCCTACGAGCAGTACTTC.

The V gene is TRBV7-3, the J gene TRBJ1-2, with 7 bases identical to TRBD1. The CDR3 has 15 amino acids. V gave up 5 bases and J gave up 1 base; unmatched junction bases: 7. The germline V gene has CDR1 SGHTA and CDR2 FQGTGA. The CDR3 loop reads CASSKTGQSNYGYTF. DNA of the CDR3: TGTGCCAGCAGCAAGACGGGACAGAGTAACTATGGCTACACCTTC.

The chain joins TRBV28 to TRBJ1-5; D uncertain. There are 12 residues in the CDR3. Per germline, CDR1 MDHEN and CDR2 SYDVKM. Trimming stripped 3 bases from V and 9 bases from J, with 9 bases between. The CDR3 DNA sequence: TGTGCCAGCAGTTTGAATACACGGCCCCAGCATTTT. Translated, it gives CASSLNTRPQHF.

The rearrangement joins TRBV27 to TRBJ1-5, with D possibly being TRBD1 (5 bases). V gave up 6 bases and J gave up 0 bases, with 9 bases separating them. CDR1 is MNHEY and CDR2 is SMNVEV in the germline V gene (reference sequence). The CDR3 sequence is 14 residues long. The chain's CDR3 is CASRGEFSNQPQHF. CDR3 bases: TGTGCCAGCAGGGGGGAGTTTAGCAATCAGCCCCAGCATTTT.

The rearrangement uses TRBV7-6 and TRBJ2-2; 11 nucleotides match TRBD1. V was pared by 6 bases and J by 6 bases, with 9 bases of the junction left unmatched. The CDR3 has 16 residues. The germline V gene has CDR1 SGHVS and CDR2 FNYEAQ. The CDR3 spells CASRERTGGFPGELFF. In DNA form, the CDR3 reads TGTGCCAGCAGAGAGCGGACAGGGGGCTTCCCCGGGGAGCTGTTTTTT.

J is TRBJ1-2 and V is TRBV4-1; tentative D call: TRBD1 (6 bases). This CDR3 comprises 14 residues. Trimming removed 0 bases from V and 8 bases from J, with 13 bases in between. CDR1 and CDR2 from the germline V gene are MGHRA and YSYEKL. The CDR3 region has the DNA TGCGCCAGCAGCCAAGAGGGCAGCCAGGGGGGCTACACCTTC. Its protein is CASSQEGSQGGYTF.

V and J are TRBV5-1 and TRBJ2-1, with 9 positions matching TRBD1. This CDR3 is 15 amino acids long. Germline lookup yields CDR1 SGHRS and CDR2 YFSETQ. V was pared by 1 base and J by 6 bases, with 5 bases of the junction left unmatched. Here the CDR3 reads CASSLRTGARNEQFF. The DNA for the CDR3 is TGCGCCAGCAGCTTGAGGACAGGGGCCCGCAATGAGCAGTTCTTC.

V usage is TRBV6-6 and J usage is TRBJ1-1; tentatively, D is TRBD1 (5 bases). The CDR3 loop spans 12 amino acids. Germline CDR1 is MNHNY and CDR2 is SVGAGI (reference sequence). Trimming left V 6 bases short and J 6 bases short, with 11 bases between. For the CDR3, the DNA is TGTGCCAGCAGGGGGGGGACCCCTGAAGCTTTCTTT. This sequence encodes CASRGGTPEAFF.

The chain carries TRBV30 and TRBJ1-4; unclear D gene. With 6 bases removed from V and 3 bases from J, the gap between germline ends came to 20 bases. This CDR3 has 16 residues. Germline CDR1 GTSNPN, CDR2 SVGIG (reference sequence). The CDR3 loop is CACRLVFSTPNEKLFF. The CDR3 DNA follows: TGTGCCTGCCGCCTGGTTTTCTCAACACCTAATGAAAAACTGTTTTTT. The full variable domain, rest sourced from reference TRBV30 and TRBJ1-4, is SQTIHQWPATLVQPVGSPLSLECTVEGTSNPNLYWYRQAAGRGLQLLFYSVGIGQISSEVPQNLSASRPQDRQFILSSKKLLLSDSGFYLCACRLVFSTPNEKLFFGSGTQLSVL.

The chain employs TRBV3-1 (or the pseudogene TRBV3-2) and TRBJ1-1; D not resolved. The CDR3 length is 13 residues. Germline V gives CDR1 LGHDT, CDR2 YNNKEL (reference sequence). The V end lost 1 base, the J end lost 7 bases, and 10 bases lay between the germline ends. The CDR3 region is CASSQAEGIEAFF. CDR3 DNA sequence: TGTGCCAGCAGCCAAGCTGAAGGGATTGAAGCTTTCTTT.

The chain uses TRBV29-1 and TRBJ2-1; a possible D gene is TRBD1 (5 bases). CDR3 size: 13 residues. With 6 bases removed from V and 5 bases from J, the gap between germline ends came to 14 bases. The germline V gene has CDR1 SQVTM and CDR2 ANQGSEA. CDR3 region: CSVTLDRNNEQFF. The CDR3 bases are TGCAGCGTGACCCTTGACAGAAACAATGAGCAGTTCTTC.

The rearrangement links TRBV3-1 (or the pseudogene TRBV3-2) to TRBJ1-2; 7 nucleotides match TRBD1. The J segment lost 6 bases and the V segment lost 6 bases, leaving 7 bases of the junction unmatched. From germline, CDR1 is LGHDT and CDR2 YNNKEL (reference sequence). The CDR3 loop spans 13 amino acids. This CDR3 is CASRGRGGHGYTF. Here the CDR3 DNA reads TGTGCCAGCAGGGGGCGAGGGGGCCATGGCTACACCTTC.

The rearrangement uses TRBV20-1 and TRBJ2-1; no clear D. Looked up from germline, CDR1 is DFQATT and CDR2 is SNEGSKA (reference sequence). V lost 7 bases, J lost 8 bases, and 12 bases lay in between. This CDR3 region has 11 residues. The CDR3 DNA sequence: TGCAGTGGTAAACATGTAGATGAGCAGTTCTTC. Protein: CSGKHVDEQFF.

The V and J genes are TRBV20-1 and TRBJ2-1; D is uncertain. V gave up 6 bases and J gave up 6 bases, with 9 bases separating them. The CDR3 extends over 11 amino acids. CDR1 DFQATT and CDR2 SNEGSKA come from the germline V gene (reference sequence). The CDR3: CSALVGNEQFF. DNA for the CDR3: TGCAGTGCCCTAGTTGGCAATGAGCAGTTCTTC.